The following is a T cell receptor (beta chain) sequence with its context. The antigen is unknown. The sample originates from a study of CD8 T cells in Susac syndrome. Study in general: Patients with Susac syndrome were therapy-naive, on corticosteroids, or on intravenous immunoglobulin alone at the time that blood was drawn. Study-level results: By the study's own acknowledgment, its TCR sequencing and HLA analysis included relatively few individuals.

This CDR3 comprises 15 residues. The V end was cut by 4 bases, the J end by 4 bases, with 19 bases between. Germline V lookup: CDR1 GTSNPN, CDR2 SVGIG (reference sequence). TCR beta was sequenced from blood CD8+ and CD4+ T cells. Reverse transcription of roughly 0.5 to 1 ug RNA was carried out with random hexamers. TCRdb reanalysed the immunoSEQ multiplex PCR reads using MiXCR and keeps one entry per CDR3 protein. This repertoire shows about 120,000 distinct CDR3 sequences, about 95% found once; its top ten account for approximately 0.22%. This chain uses TRBV30 with TRBJ1-2, with D hard to call. The sequencing input was CD8+ T cells from PBMCs. The clonotype originates from a human donor with Susac syndrome. The chain's CDR3 is CAWKGNSHRIYGYTF. In DNA form, the CDR3 reads TGTGCCTGGAAGGGAAACAGCCACCGCATCTATGGCTACACCTTC.